This entry describes one T cell receptor beta chain. Antigen unknown. The sample originates from a study of early stage breast cancer tumors. The overall study: Of some 17 invasive breast tumors, about a dozen were hormone receptor-positive, HER2-negative.

Whole-study results and caveats: Compared with adjacent normal breast, tumors showed about 2.3-fold denser, more clonal T cells. Comparing each tissue with blood distinguished tumor from normal in 14 of 16 patients.

Blood replicates held 0.5 ug DNA, tumor or normal breast about 1.5 ug, two each. The assay was immunoSEQ multiplex PCR, and TCRdb's table has in-frame clones only and misses some. The sample records around 78,000 clones, roughly three quarters being singletons. The ends were cut back, 4 bases at V and 5 bases at J, with 12 bases in the middle. Germline CDR1 reads SQVTM; CDR2 reads ANQGSEA. The CDR3 extends over 12 amino acids. The chain links TRBV29-1 to TRBJ2-7; D is ambiguous. This receptor was identified in a person aged 60 to 70 with breast cancer. The sample comprised blood. The CDR3 loop is CSVVGQANEQYF. Written as DNA, the CDR3 is TGCAGCGTTGTAGGGCAGGCCAACGAGCAGTACTTC.